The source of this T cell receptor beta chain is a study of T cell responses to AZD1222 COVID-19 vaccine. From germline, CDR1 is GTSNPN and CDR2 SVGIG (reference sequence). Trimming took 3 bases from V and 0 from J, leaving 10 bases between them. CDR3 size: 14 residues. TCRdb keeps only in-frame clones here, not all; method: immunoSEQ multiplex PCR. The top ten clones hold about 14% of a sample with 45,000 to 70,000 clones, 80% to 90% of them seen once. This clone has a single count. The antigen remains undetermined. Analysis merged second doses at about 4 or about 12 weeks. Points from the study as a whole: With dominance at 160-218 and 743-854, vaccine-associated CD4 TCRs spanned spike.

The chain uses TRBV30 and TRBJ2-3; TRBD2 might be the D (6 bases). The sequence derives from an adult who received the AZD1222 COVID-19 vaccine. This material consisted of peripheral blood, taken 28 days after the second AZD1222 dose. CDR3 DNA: TGTGCCTGGAGCCATACTAGCAGCACAGATACGCAGTATTTT. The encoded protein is CAWSHTSSTDTQYF.